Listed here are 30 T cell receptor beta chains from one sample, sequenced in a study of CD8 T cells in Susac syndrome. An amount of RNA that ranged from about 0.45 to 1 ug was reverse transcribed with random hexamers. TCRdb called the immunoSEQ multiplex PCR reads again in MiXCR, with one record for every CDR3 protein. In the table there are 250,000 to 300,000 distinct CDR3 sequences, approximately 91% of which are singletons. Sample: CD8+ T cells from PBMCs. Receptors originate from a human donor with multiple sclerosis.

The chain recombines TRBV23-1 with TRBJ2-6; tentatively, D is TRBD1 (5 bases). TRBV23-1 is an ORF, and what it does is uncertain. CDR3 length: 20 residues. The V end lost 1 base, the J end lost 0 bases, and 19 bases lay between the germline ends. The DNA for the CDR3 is TGCGCCAGCAGTCAATGCTATTCAGGGTGGAACAGCTCTGGGGCCAACGTCCTGACTTTC. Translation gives CASSQCYSGWNSSGANVLTF.

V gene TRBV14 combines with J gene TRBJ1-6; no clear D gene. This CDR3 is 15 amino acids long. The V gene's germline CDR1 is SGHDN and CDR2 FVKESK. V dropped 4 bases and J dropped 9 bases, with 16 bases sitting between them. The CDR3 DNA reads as TGTGCCAGCAGCCCAGCGGACTTACTAGGTTCACCCCTCCACTTT. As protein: CASSPADLLGSPLHF.

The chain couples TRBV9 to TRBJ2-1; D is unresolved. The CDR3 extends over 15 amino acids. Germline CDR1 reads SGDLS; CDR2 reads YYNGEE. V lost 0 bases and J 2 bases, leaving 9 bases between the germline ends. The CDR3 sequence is CASSVDGATYNEQFF. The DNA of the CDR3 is TGTGCCAGCAGCGTAGATGGCGCAACCTACAATGAGCAGTTCTTC. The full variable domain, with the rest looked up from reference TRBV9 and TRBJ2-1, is DSGVTQTPKHLITATGQRVTLRCSPRSGDLSVYWYQQSLDQGLQFLIQYYNGEERAKGNILERFSAQQFPDLHSELNLSSLELGDSALYFCASSVDGATYNEQFFGPGTRLTVL.

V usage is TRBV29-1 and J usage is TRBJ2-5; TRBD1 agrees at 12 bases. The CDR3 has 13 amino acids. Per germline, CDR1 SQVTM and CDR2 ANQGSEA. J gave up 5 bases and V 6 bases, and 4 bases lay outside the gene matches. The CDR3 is CSVSGQGAETQYF. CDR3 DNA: TGCAGCGTCTCGGGACAGGGGGCTGAGACCCAGTACTTC.

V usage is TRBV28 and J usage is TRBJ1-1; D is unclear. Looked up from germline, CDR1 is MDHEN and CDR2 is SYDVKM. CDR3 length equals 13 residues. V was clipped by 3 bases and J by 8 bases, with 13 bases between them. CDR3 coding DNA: TGTGCCAGCAGTTTGTCCGGGTCCAGGGAAGCTTTCTTT. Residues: CASSLSGSREAFF.

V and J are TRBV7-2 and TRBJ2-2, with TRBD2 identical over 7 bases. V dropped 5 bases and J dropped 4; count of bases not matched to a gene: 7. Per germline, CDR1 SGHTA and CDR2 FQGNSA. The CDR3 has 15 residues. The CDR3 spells CASSPARGGTGELFF. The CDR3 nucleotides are TGTGCCAGCAGCCCGGCGCGCGGGGGCACCGGGGAGCTGTTTTTT.

The DNA for the CDR3 is TGTGCCAGCAGCTTATTGTGGGGGACCTACGAGCAGTACTTC. Its translation: CASSLLWGTYEQYF. The chain recombines TRBV7-2 with TRBJ2-7, with D tentatively TRBD1 or TRBD2 (5 bases each). The CDR3 totals 14 residues. With 2 bases removed from V and 2 bases from J, the gap between germline ends came to 10 bases. Germline lookup yields CDR1 SGHTA and CDR2 FQGNSA.

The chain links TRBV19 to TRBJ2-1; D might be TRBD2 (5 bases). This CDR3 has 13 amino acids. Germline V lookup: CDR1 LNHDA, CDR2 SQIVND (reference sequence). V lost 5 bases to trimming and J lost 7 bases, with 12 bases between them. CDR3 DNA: TGTGCCAGTAGTTTCGGGGTCGGGAATGAGCAGTTCTTC. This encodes CASSFGVGNEQFF.

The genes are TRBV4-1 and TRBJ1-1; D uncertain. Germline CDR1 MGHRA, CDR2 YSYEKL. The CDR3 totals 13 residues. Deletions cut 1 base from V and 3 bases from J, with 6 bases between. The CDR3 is CASSQVADTEAFF. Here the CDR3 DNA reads TGCGCCAGCAGCCAAGTGGCGGACACTGAAGCTTTCTTT.

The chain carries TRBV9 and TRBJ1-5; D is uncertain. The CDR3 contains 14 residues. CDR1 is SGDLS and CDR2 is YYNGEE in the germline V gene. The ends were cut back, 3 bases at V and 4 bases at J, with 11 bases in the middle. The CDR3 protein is CASSAGAGNQPQHF. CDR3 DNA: TGTGCCAGCAGCGCTGGAGCAGGTAATCAGCCCCAGCATTTT.

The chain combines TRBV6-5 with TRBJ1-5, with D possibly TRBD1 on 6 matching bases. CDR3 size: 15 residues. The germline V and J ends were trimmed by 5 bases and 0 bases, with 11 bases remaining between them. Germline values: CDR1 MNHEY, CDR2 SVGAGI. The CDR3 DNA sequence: TGTGCCAGCAGTAACTTACAGGGTAGCAATCAGCCCCAGCATTTT. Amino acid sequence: CASSNLQGSNQPQHF.

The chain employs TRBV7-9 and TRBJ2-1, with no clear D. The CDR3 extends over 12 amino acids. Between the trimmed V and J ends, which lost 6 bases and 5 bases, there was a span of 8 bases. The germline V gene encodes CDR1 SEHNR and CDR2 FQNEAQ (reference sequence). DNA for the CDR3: TGTGCCAGCAGGACGACAAACAATGAGCAGTTCTTC. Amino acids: CASRTTNNEQFF.

CDR3 residues: CATYDTHSNTGELFF. In DNA form, the CDR3 reads TGTGCCACCTATGACACTCACTCGAACACCGGGGAGCTGTTTTTT. The chain carries TRBV10-3 and TRBJ2-2; D is unclear. CDR1 and CDR2 (germline): ENHRY, SYGVKD. Trimming took 10 bases from V and 0 from J, leaving 15 bases between them. CDR3 size: 15 residues.

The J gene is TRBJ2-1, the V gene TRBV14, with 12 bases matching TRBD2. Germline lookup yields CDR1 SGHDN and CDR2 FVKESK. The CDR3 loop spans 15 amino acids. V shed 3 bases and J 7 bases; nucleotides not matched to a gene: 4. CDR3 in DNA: TGTGCCAGCAGCCAGACTAGCGGGGGATCGAATGAGCAGTTCTTC. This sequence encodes CASSQTSGGSNEQFF.

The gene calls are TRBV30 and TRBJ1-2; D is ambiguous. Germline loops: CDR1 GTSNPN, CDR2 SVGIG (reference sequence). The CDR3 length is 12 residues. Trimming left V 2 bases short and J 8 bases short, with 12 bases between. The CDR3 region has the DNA TGTGCCTGGAGTAGCCCCTTGCCGGGCTACACCTTC. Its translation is CAWSSPLPGYTF.

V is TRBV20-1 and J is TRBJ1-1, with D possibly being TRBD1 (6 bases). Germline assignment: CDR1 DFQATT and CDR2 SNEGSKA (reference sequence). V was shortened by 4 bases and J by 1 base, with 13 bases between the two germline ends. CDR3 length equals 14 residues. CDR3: CSATTPDRNTEAFF. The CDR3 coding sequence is TGCAGTGCTACGACCCCGGACAGGAACACTGAAGCTTTCTTT.

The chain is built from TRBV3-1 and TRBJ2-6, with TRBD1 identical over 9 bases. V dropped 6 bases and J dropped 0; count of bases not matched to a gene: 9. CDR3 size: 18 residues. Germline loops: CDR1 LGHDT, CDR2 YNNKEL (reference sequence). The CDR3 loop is CASRRGQGQFSGANVLTF. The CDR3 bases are TGTGCCAGCAGGCGGGGACAGGGACAATTCTCTGGGGCCAACGTCCTGACTTTC.

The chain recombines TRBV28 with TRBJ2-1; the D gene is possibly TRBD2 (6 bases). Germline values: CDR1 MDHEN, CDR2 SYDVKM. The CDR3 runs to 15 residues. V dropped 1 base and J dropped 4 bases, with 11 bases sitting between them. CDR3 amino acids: CASSLSGRGYNEQFF. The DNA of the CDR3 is TGTGCCAGCAGTTTATCCGGGCGGGGATACAATGAGCAGTTCTTC.

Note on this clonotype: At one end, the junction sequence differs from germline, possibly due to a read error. The CDR3 here is CSAGDRHLSYEQYF. The CDR3 region has the DNA TGCAGTGCTGGAGACAGGCACCTCTCCTACGAGCAGTACTTC. The rearrangement links TRBV20-1 to TRBJ2-7; TRBD1 might be the D (6 bases). Germline loops: CDR1 DFQATT, CDR2 SNEGSKA (reference sequence). This CDR3 spans 14 amino acids.

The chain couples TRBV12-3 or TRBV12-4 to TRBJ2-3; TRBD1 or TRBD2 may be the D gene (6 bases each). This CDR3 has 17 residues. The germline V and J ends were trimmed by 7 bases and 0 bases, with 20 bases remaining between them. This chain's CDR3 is CASTVFVGGPSTDTQYF. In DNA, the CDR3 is TGTGCCAGCACTGTTTTCGTGGGGGGCCCTAGCACAGATACGCAGTATTTT.

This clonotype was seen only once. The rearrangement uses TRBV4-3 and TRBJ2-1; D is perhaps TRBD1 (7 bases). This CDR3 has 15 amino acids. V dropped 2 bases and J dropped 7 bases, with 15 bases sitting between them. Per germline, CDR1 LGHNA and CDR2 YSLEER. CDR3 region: CASSQLTGRGNEQFF. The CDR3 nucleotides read TGCGCCAGCAGCCAACTGACAGGGCGGGGAAATGAGCAGTTCTTC.

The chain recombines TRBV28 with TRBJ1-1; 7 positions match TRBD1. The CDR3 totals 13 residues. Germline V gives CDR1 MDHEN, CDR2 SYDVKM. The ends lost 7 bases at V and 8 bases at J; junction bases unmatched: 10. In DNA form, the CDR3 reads TGTGCCAGCAACTCGCTCACAGGGGAAGAAGCTTTCTTT. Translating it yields CASNSLTGEEAFF.

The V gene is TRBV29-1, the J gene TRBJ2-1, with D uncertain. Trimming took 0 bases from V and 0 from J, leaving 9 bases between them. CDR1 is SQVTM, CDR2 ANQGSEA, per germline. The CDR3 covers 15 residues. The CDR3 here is CSVEERASSYNEQFF. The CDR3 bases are TGCAGCGTTGAAGAACGGGCGAGCTCCTACAATGAGCAGTTCTTC.

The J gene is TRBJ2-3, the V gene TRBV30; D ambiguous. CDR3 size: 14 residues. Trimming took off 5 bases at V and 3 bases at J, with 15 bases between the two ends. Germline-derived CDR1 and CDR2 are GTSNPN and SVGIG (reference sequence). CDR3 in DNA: TGTGCCTGGGGCCTGGGGTTAGGGACAGATACGCAGTATTTT. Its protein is CAWGLGLGTDTQYF.

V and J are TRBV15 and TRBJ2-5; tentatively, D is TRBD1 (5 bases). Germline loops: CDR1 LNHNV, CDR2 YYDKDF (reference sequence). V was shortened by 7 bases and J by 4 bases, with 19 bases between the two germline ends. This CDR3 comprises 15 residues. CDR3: CATTPPDSSTETQYF. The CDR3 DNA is TGTGCCACCACTCCACCCGACAGTTCGACAGAGACCCAGTACTTC.

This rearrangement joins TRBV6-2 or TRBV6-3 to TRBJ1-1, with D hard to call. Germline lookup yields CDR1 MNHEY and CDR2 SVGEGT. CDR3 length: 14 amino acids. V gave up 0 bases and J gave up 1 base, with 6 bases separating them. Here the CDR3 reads CASSYSGGNTEAFF. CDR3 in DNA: TGTGCCAGCAGTTACTCAGGCGGGAACACTGAAGCTTTCTTT.

In DNA, the CDR3 is TGTGCCAGCAGTGACTCAGGGGATCAGCCCCAGCATTTT. Translated, it gives CASSDSGDQPQHF. V usage is TRBV6-4 and J usage is TRBJ1-5, with D perhaps matching TRBD1 (5 bases). The CDR3 extends over 13 amino acids. Germline V gives CDR1 MRHNA, CDR2 SNTAGT. V dropped 0 bases and J dropped 5 bases, with 5 bases sitting between them.

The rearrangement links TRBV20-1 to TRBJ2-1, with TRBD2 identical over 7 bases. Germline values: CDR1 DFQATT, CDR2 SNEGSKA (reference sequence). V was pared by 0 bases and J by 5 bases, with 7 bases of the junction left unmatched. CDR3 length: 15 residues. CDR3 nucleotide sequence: TGCAGTGCTAGAGAGGGGCGGGGGACGGACAATGAGCAGTTCTTC. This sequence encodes CSAREGRGTDNEQFF.

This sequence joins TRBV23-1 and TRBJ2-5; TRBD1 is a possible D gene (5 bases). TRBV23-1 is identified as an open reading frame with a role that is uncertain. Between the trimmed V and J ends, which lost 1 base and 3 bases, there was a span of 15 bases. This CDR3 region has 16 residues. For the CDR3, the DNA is TGCGCCAGCAGTCAATGTCAGGGCTCGTCCAAAGAGACCCAGTACTTC. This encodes CASSQCQGSSKETQYF.

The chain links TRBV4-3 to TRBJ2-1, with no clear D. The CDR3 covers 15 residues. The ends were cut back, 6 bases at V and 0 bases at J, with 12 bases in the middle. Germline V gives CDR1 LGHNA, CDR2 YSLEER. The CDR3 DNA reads TGCGCCAGCAGTCCGACTTCGAGCTCCTACAATGAGCAGTTCTTC. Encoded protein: CASSPTSSSYNEQFF.